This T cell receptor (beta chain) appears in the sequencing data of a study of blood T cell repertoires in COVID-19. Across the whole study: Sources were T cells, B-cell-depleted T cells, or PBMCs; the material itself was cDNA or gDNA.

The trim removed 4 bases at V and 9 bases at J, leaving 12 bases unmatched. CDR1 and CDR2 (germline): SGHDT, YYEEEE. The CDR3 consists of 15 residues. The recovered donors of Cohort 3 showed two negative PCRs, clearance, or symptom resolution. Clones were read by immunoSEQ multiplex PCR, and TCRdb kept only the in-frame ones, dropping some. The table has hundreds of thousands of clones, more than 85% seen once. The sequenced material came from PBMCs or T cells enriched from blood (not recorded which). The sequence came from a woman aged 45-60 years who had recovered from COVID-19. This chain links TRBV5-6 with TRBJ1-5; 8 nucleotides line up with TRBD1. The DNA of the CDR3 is TGTGCCAGCAGCGCAGCCGGGACAGGAGTTGGGCCCCAGCATTTT. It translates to CASSAAGTGVGPQHF.